This T cell receptor beta chain was sequenced during a study of shared clonotypes between healthy human individuals. General observations from the study: Among the subsets, naive ones generally showed larger estimated richness than memory ones.

Replicate PCRs from sorted subsets contained about 0.2 ug DNA, which is 30,000 to 35,000 T cell genomes. Here immunoSEQ multiplex PCR was the method, and the copy in TCRdb shows in-frame clones only, minus some. The top ten clones hold 30% to 40% of a sample with roughly 660,000 clones, 90% of them seen once. V lost 4 bases, J lost 0 bases, and 3 bases stayed unmatched. The CDR3 is 15 residues long. CDR1 is SGHRS and CDR2 is YFSETQ in the germline V gene. To note about this clone: Antigen unknown.

This chain joins TRBV5-1 and TRBJ2-3; 9 bases are a match to TRBD2. Input material: memory CD8+ T cells from PBMCs. Specified subset: CD45RO+ cells pooled with CCR7-negative TemRA cells. The source of this sequence is a young man in good health. Some clones in this sample may be carry-over from other donors' samples. CDR3 protein: CASSEGLASTDTQYF. CDR3 nucleotides: TGCGCCAGCAGCGAGGGACTAGCTAGCACAGATACGCAGTATTTT.